This T cell receptor beta chain was documented in a study of blood T cell repertoires in COVID-19. Study-wide context: Researchers got acute and convalescent COVID-19 samples from the United States, Italy and Spain. T cells, B-cell-depleted T cells, or PBMCs supplied cDNA or gDNA.

Only in-frame clones appear in the TCRdb table, and some are missing; sequencing was by immunoSEQ multiplex PCR. The sample has roughly 180,000 clones; approximately 80% are singletons. The CDR3 runs to 14 residues. V lost 2 bases to trimming and J lost 0 bases, with 8 bases between them. Germline V gene sequence: CDR1 SQVTM, CDR2 ANQGSEA. The sequence derives from a woman aged 60-75 years who had recovered from COVID-19. This chain uses TRBV29-1 with TRBJ1-3; D not resolved. The material sequenced was PBMCs or T cells enriched from blood (not recorded which). CDR3 sequence reads: CSVESSDSGNTIYF. The CDR3 nucleotides read TGCAGCGTTGAATCTTCAGACTCTGGAAACACCATATATTTT.